What follows are 10 T cell receptor beta chains derived from one specimen sequenced in a study of beta chain features in type 1 diabetes. The study's findings and limits: Across all four CD4+ subsets, people with type 1 diabetes showed modestly shorter TCRB CDR3s.

Their antigen targets remain unknown. Every bit of the isolated RNA underwent reverse transcription, so sequencing read expressed TCRB transcripts. Measured with immunoSEQ multiplex PCR; TCRdb has only the in-frame clones, and not every one. The repertoire consists of roughly 150,000 clones, with roughly 63% occurring once and the leading ten covering about 0.1%. Sequenced sample: naive CD4+ T cells from blood. The receptors here all came from a man aged 30 to 39 with type 1 diabetes.

V and J are TRBV6-5 and TRBJ2-7; no clear D. This CDR3 region has 12 residues. V was shortened by 6 bases and J by 7 bases, with 13 bases between the two germline ends. CDR1 MNHEY and CDR2 SVGAGI come from the germline V gene. CDR3 region: CASSPYRPEQYF. CDR3 bases: TGTGCCAGCAGCCCTTACCGACCGGAGCAGTACTTC.

The chain links TRBV4-3 to TRBJ1-4, with D maybe TRBD1 (5 bases). The V gene lost 4 bases and the J gene lost 8 bases, with 14 bases spanning the gap. The CDR3 totals 14 residues. Per the germline V gene, CDR1 is LGHNA and CDR2 is YSLEER. The CDR3 region is CASSLDGALEKLFF. The DNA of the CDR3 is TGCGCCAGCAGCCTGGACGGGGCTTTGGAAAAACTGTTTTTT.

In its sample, this clone was seen once. J is TRBJ2-7 and V is TRBV15, with 10 bases that match TRBD1. The germline gives CDR1 LNHNV, CDR2 YYDKDF (reference sequence). V dropped 5 bases and J dropped 5; count of bases not matched to a gene: 12. The CDR3 is 16 amino acids. The chain's CDR3 is CATSRGSRQGADEQYF. CDR3 nucleotides: TGTGCCACCAGCCGAGGAAGTAGACAGGGGGCCGACGAGCAGTACTTC.

J is TRBJ2-1 and V is TRBV4-3; D is unclear. This CDR3 is built from 14 residues. The germline CDR1 and CDR2 sequences are LGHNA and YSLEER. V shed 3 bases and J shed 7 bases, with 13 bases lying between them. The CDR3 loop reads CASSQSFPNNEQFF. The DNA of the CDR3 is TGCGCCAGCAGCCAGTCATTCCCAAATAATGAGCAGTTCTTC.

As for this clone: The same CDR3 also results from other DNA sequences found in this sample. J is TRBJ1-2 and V is TRBV7-9; D remains unclear. V lost 1 base, J lost 1 base, and 4 bases lay in between. CDR3 length equals 13 residues. Germline V CDR1 and CDR2: SEHNR, FQNEAQ (reference sequence). The CDR3 nucleotides are TGTGCCAGCAGCTTAGGGCTTAACTATGGCTACACCTTC. It specifies CASSLGLNYGYTF.

This clone has a single count. The chain has TRBV7-2 and TRBJ2-7; D may be TRBD1 (6 bases). The V gene's germline CDR1 is SGHTA and CDR2 FQGNSA. CDR3 length: 13 residues. The V end lost 4 bases, the J end lost 2 bases, and 9 bases lay between the germline ends. In nucleotides, the CDR3 is TGTGCCAGCAGCTCGGACAGTACCTACGAGCAGTACTTC. Translation gives CASSSDSTYEQYF.

This chain uses TRBV29-1 with TRBJ2-7; 10 nucleotides agree with TRBD1. The ends lost 4 bases at V and 5 bases at J; junction bases unmatched: 8. From germline, CDR1 is SQVTM and CDR2 ANQGSEA. CDR3 size: 14 residues. In nucleotides, the CDR3 is TGCAGCGTTGTTGACAGGGGGCCCGATAACGAGCAGTACTTC. Its protein product is CSVVDRGPDNEQYF.

The chain recombines TRBV7-2 with TRBJ2-5; weak D call: TRBD1 (6 bases). The CDR3 is made up of 13 amino acids. V was shortened by 5 bases and J by 5 bases, with 12 bases between the two germline ends. The germline gives CDR1 SGHTA, CDR2 FQGNSA. The CDR3 sequence: CASSSTGMETQYF. The CDR3 region has the DNA TGTGCCAGCAGCAGCACAGGGATGGAGACCCAGTACTTC.

V usage is TRBV7-2 and J usage is TRBJ2-2; D is possibly TRBD2 (5 bases). Per germline, CDR1 SGHTA and CDR2 FQGNSA. The CDR3 has 14 amino acids. The V end was cut by 8 bases, the J end by 1 base, with 11 bases between. The CDR3 sequence: CASGWRMNTGELFF. The CDR3 DNA follows: TGTGCCAGCGGGTGGAGGATGAACACCGGGGAGCTGTTTTTT.

This chain connects TRBV9 to TRBJ2-1; D is possibly TRBD2 (5 bases). V was trimmed by 3 bases and J by 8 bases, leaving 9 bases between them. Germline-derived CDR1 and CDR2 are SGDLS and YYNGEE. The CDR3 runs 12 residues. The CDR3: CASSGGRHEQFF. CDR3 DNA: TGTGCCAGCAGCGGTGGGAGACATGAGCAGTTCTTC.